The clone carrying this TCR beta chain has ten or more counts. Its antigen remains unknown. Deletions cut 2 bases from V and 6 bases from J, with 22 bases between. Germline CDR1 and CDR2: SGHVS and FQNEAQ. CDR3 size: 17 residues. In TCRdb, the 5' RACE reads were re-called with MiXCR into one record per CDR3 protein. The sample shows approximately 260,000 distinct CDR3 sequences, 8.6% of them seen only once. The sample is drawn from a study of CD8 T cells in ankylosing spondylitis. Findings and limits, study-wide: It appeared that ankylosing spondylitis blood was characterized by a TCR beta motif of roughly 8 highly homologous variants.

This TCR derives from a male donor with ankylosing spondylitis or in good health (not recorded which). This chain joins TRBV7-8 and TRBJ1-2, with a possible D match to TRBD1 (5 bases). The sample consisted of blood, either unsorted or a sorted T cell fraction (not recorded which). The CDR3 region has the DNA TGTGCCAGCAGCTTAAGGGACTTCGGGGCAGCTTCTGATGGCTACACCTTC. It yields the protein CASSLRDFGAASDGYTF.